This T cell receptor (beta chain) is drawn from a study of beta chain features in type 1 diabetes. The authors reverse transcribed all of the isolated RNA, so sequencing captured expressed TCRB transcripts. Data came from immunoSEQ multiplex PCR; TCRdb stores just in-frame clones and leaves some out. The sample has a few hundred thousand clones, 16% seen once. This clone has more than one count but fewer than ten. Its antigen is as yet unknown. The CDR3 runs to 12 residues. V dropped 4 bases and J dropped 4 bases, with 8 bases sitting between them. Germline V CDR1 and CDR2: SQVTM, ANQGSEA. Study-wide results and limits: People with Type 1 diabetes carried modestly yet significantly shorter TCRB CDR3s in all four CD4+ subsets.

The specimen was naive CD4+ T cells from blood. The chain links TRBV29-1 to TRBJ1-5; D uncertain. This clonotype was sampled from a young man with type 1 diabetes. CDR3 coding DNA: TGCAGCGTTGCAGAAAGTAATCAGCCCCAGCATTTT. Protein product: CSVAESNQPQHF.